The rows below give T cell receptor beta chains drawn from one sample of a study of CD8 T cells in ankylosing spondylitis. One entry per CDR3 protein results from TCRdb running MiXCR on the 5' RACE reads. The sample has 210,000 or so distinct CDR3 sequences, approximately 24% seen once; the top ten hold approximately 6.6%. The sample comprised blood, either unsorted or a sorted T cell fraction (not recorded which). These receptors came from a male donor with ankylosing spondylitis or in good health (not recorded which). The CDR3 runs from the conserved cysteine through the conserved F or W.

TRBV29-1,TRBJ2-1,CSVTGLAGSYNEQFF
TRBV27,TRBJ1-2,CASSARGYGYTF
TRBV3-1,TRBJ1-2,CASSQRDRYTNYGYTF
TRBV20-1,TRBJ1-1,CSAGASMNTEAFF
TRBV3-1,TRBJ1-2,CASSQAPGQGSGYTF
TRBV29-1,TRBJ2-3,CSVEWGGSSDTQYF
TRBV7-2,TRBJ1-2,CASSTRTGGDGYTF
TRBV5-1,TRBJ2-3,CVSSLEMADTQYF
TRBV15,TRBJ2-2,CATSRAPNTGELFF
TRBV20-1,TRBJ2-5,CSARSERELEETQYF
TRBV5-4,TRBJ2-7,CASSLGPSEQYF
TRBV20-1,TRBJ2-1,CSAPGAGLSYNEQFF
TRBV20-1,TRBJ2-1,CSARDRTAGYNEQFF
TRBV29-1,TRBJ2-2,CSVEEGRGTGNTGELFF
TRBV20-1,TRBJ1-4,CSARPFGTGNEKLFF
TRBV6-1,TRBJ2-7,CASSRPGSSYEQYF